The sequence of this T cell receptor delta chain was determined in a study of gamma-delta chains in newborns, infants, children. Study-wide context: Microbial exposure reportedly drives polyclonal innate γδ T cell expansion after birth.

Germline V gene lookup returns CDR1 GEAIGNYY and CDR2 EKD. This CDR3 has 21 residues. About this clone itself: A much larger clone differs by one base, so this may be a read error.

TCRdb processed the reads again with the CATT caller. The repertoire holds 4,000 to 5,000 delta-chain clones, with around 35% as singletons. Source material: blood. The chain recombines TRDV2 with TRDJ3, with D possibly being TRDD3 (5 bases). This receptor was obtained from a child who received the measles vaccine. The CDR3 DNA follows: TGTGCCTGTGACACAGGATTCACCGAGCCGCCGAGCTCCTGGGACGCCCGACAGATGTTTTTC. Translated, it gives CACDTGFTEPPSSWDARQMFF.